This T cell receptor beta chain was captured by sequencing in a study of CD8 T cells in Susac syndrome (dated by TCRdb to about 2019). Broadly, across the study: Whether CD8+ T cell activation and differentiation in Susac syndrome was antigen driven was tested using repertoire sequencing. On the study overall, not on this receptor specifically: The TCR sequencing and HLA analysis was acknowledged to have included a relatively small number of individuals.

Peripheral blood CD8+ and CD4+ T cells from healthy donors, Susac syndrome patients and multiple sclerosis patients were profiled using high-throughput TCR beta sequencing. The healthy donors served as controls matched for age and sex. Bulk CD8+ and CD4+ T cells were purified magnetically by negative isolation, whereas CD8+ TEMRA cells were enriched by FACS. Blood was collected in EDTA tubes and processed within 24 hours, with PBMCs isolated through density gradient centrifugation. PBMCs intended for TCR sequencing were frozen in liquid nitrogen and were later thawed in a 37 degrees C water bath. The sorted or isolated CD4+, CD8+ and CD8+ TEMRA cells reached a purity of at least 90%. This clonotype appeared a single time. What antigen it recognizes has not been identified. No much larger clone is present one base from it, and per-base qualities are unavailable. A lone read gives weak evidence. The germline ends are 17 bases apart after V is trimmed by 4 bases and J by 5 bases. The CDR3, from cysteine to phenylalanine, totals 15 residues. Only CDR3 DNA remains: 45 bases, in frame from the first base. CDR1 and CDR2, per the germline V gene, are SGHDN and FVKESK.

RNA was extracted using the RNeasy kit, and about 0.45 to 1 ug of the RNA was reverse transcribed with random hexamers. The immunoSEQ multiplex PCR assay, covering 54 Vbeta and 13 Jbeta segments, was used to amplify TCR beta CDR3 regions. To correct PCR amplification bias, a synthetic template baseline was used for both primer optimization and computational correction. As for the original processing: Reads were annotated to V, D and J genes according to IMGT and were analyzed with immunoSEQ Analyzer, with only productive sequences retained. Clonality was calculated as one minus the Shannon entropy normalized by log2 of the number of productive unique sequences. For each patient and control, public and private clones were evaluated among the 100 most prevalent clones. Clones were defined as Susac-specific if absent from the healthy and MS cohorts, from approximately 1,100 published viral clones and from other ImmuneACCESS disease sequences. TCRdb trimmed public reads at Q25 via fastp, called clones via MiXCR and kept in-frame beta chains. When rows share a CDR3 protein, they turn into one entry using the most common DNA and genes. The V and J calls follow TCRdb's processing rather than the paper's. The sample table lists about 140,000 distinct CDR3 sequences, approximately 94% of them with a count of one. More than 0.065% of the sample is in the top ten clones.

This chain is built from TRBV14 and TRBJ2-5, and possibly TRBD1, on 6 matching bases. The sequence was obtained from a human donor in good health. Sequences were obtained from CD4+ T cells from PBMCs. The DNA sequence is TGTGCCAGCAGCCTGTTCGGGACACAAGGGGAGACCCAGTACTTC. It translates to CASSLFGTQGETQYF.